This T cell receptor beta chain was captured by sequencing in a study of T cells in Graves' hyperthyroidism and ophthalmopathy. For the study at large: Peripheral blood was collected at initial diagnosis, before any treatment.

The table lists this clonotype with many counts. Criteria for exclusion of patients were uncontrolled infection, other autoimmune disease, pregnancy or lactation. The diagnostic basis comprised clinical symptoms, serum thyroxine and TRAb, thyroid ultrasound and orbital computed tomography. The PBMCs had their origin in 7.5 to 10 ml of fresh peripheral blood. TCR beta CDR3 regions were amplified from RNA. The study used the HTBI primer set for a first-round RT-PCR of the TCR CDR3. TCRdb fed the multiplex PCR reads into MiXCR, producing one record per CDR3 protein. The sample comprises 110,000 to 150,000 distinct CDR3 sequences, approximately 20% of which are singletons, and over 60% rests with the top ten. V shed 1 base and J shed 5 bases, with 17 bases lying between them. This CDR3 region has 16 residues. CDR1 and CDR2 (germline): LGHDT, YNNKEL (reference sequence).

This clonotype was obtained from a woman in her forties or fifties with Graves' hyperthyroidism that later progressed to Graves' ophthalmopathy. The V gene is TRBV3-1, the J gene TRBJ2-5; D unclear. The material sequenced was blood. The CDR3 region is CASSQGLQSTGETQYF. As DNA, the CDR3 is TGTGCCAGCAGCCAAGGACTGCAATCAACCGGGGAGACCCAGTACTTC.